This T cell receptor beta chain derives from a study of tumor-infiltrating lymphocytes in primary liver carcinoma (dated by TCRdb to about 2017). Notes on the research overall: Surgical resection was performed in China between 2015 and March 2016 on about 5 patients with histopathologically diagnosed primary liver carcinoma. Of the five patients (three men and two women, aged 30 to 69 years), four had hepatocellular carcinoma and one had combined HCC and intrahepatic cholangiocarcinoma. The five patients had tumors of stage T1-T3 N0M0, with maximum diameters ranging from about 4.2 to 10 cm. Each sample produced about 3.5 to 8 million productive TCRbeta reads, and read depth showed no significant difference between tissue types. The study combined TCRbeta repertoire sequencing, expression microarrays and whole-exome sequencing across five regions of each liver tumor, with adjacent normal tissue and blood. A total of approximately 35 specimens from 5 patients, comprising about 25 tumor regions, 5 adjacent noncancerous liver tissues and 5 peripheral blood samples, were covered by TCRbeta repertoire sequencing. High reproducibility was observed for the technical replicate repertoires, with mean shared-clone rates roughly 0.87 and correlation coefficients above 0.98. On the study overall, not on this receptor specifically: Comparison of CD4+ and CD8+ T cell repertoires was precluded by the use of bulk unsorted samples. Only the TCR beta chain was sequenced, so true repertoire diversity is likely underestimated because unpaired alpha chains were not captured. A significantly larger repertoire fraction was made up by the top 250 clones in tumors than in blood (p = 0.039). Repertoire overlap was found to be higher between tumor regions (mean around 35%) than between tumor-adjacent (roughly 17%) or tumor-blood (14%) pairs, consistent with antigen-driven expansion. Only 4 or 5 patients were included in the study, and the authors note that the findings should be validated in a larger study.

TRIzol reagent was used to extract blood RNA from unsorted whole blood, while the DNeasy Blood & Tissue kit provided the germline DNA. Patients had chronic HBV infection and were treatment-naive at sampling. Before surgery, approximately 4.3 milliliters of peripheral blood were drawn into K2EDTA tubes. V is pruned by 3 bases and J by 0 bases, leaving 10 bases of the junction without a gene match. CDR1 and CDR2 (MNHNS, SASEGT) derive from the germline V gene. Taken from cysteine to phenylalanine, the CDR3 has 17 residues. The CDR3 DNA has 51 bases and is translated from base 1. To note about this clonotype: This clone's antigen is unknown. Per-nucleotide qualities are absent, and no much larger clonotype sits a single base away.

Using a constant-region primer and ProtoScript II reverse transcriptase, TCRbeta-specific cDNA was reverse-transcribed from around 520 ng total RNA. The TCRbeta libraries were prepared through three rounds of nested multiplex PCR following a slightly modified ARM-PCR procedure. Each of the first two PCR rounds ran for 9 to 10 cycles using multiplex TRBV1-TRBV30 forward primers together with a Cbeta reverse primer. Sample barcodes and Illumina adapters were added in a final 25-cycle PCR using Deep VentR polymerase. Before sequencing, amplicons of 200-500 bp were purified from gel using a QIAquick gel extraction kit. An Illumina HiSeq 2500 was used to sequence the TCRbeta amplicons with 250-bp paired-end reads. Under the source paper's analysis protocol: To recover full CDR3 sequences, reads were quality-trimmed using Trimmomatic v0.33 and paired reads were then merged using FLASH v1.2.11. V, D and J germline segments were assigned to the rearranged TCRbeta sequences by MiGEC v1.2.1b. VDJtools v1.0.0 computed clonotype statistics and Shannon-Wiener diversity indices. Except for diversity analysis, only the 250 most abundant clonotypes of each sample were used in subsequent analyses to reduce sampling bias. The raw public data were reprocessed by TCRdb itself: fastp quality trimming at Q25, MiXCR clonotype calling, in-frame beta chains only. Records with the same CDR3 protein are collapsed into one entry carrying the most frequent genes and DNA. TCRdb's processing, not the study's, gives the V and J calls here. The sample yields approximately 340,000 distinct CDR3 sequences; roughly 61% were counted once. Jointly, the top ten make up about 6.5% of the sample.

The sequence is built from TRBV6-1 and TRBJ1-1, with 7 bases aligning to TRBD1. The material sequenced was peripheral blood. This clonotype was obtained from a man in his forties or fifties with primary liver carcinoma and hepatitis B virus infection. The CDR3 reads CASSERGGPYLNTEAFF. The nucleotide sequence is TGTGCCAGCAGTGAGCGAGGGGGCCCCTACCTGAACACTGAAGCTTTCTTT.